The subject of this entry is one T cell receptor beta chain. What it binds is not known. The sample is drawn from a study of regulatory T cells in long-lasting Graves disease. Study details: For a period under 3 months, newly diagnosed Graves' patients had taken antithyroid drugs. Overall study findings and caveats: There was favoring of TRBV28, TRBJ1-2 and TRBJ2-5 in persistent disease.

The CDR3 has 12 residues. Trimming took 4 bases from V and 5 from J, leaving 7 bases between them. Per the germline V gene, CDR1 is SEHNR and CDR2 is FQNEAQ (reference sequence). The authors built TCR beta libraries using iRepertoire HTBI primers and Arm-PCR of CDR3 regions. From the multiplex PCR reads, TCRdb called clonotypes with MiXCR, one entry per CDR3 protein. The sample lists more than 450,000 distinct CDR3 sequences; 16% were seen once. The time point: newly diagnosed GD, antithyroid drugs for less than 3 months. With RNA extracted from PBMCs as input, the TCR library was made. The same sample was also studied in work on T cells in Graves' hyperthyroidism and ophthalmopathy. That source adds: A first-round RT-PCR of the TCR CDR3 used the HTBI primer set.

This receptor was obtained from a man between 35 and 55 years old with Graves disease. This sequence joins TRBV7-9 and TRBJ2-3; D is unclear. The specimen was peripheral blood mononuclear cells (PBMCs), collected at new diagnosis, from a patient treated with antithyroid drugs. CDR3 in amino acids: CASSSYGDTQYF. In DNA form, the CDR3 reads TGTGCCAGCAGCTCGTACGGAGATACGCAGTATTTT.